What follows is one T cell receptor (beta chain) and its context. Its recognized antigen is unknown. No much larger clone is present one base from it, and per-base qualities are unavailable. These data belong to a study of T cells in Graves' hyperthyroidism and ophthalmopathy (dated by TCRdb to between 2018 and 2021). The study in broad terms: Peripheral blood was sampled at the time of initial diagnosis, prior to any treatment. To identify distinguishing TCR V-J signatures, a discovery cohort of around 100 patients was used, comprising 43 with Graves' ophthalmopathy and some 57 with stable Graves' hyperthyroidism. Whether ophthalmopathy could be predicted prospectively was tested in an independent validation cohort made up of roughly 20 hyperthyroidism patients plus 17 patients who later progressed to ophthalmopathy. The 85 to 100 discovery patients were divided at random into training and test sets in a 7:3 ratio. In addition, the study compared T-cell repertoires in thyroid tissue and in blood from roughly 6 Graves' hyperthyroidism patients. After sampling, hyperthyroidism patients received methimazole starting at 30 mg daily, and ophthalmopathy patients received high-dose intravenous methylprednisolone. According to the paper, TCR Vbeta CDR3 sequencing was carried out on approximately 140 peripheral blood samples, which came from fewer than 50 ophthalmopathy, under 85 hyperthyroidism and approximately 17 progressor patients. The investigation overall reported the following: In validation, the model predicted progression to ophthalmopathy a median of roughly 6.2 months before onset, with roughly 70% sensitivity and roughly 73% specificity. Most expanded thyroid clonotypes (frequency above 0.001) were also found in blood, which suggests that blood repertoires may mirror thyroid immune responses. No statistical method was used to fix the sample size in advance, and group allocation was not hidden from the investigators. A model built on a 13 V-J signature distinguished ophthalmopathy from stable hyperthyroidism, reaching 87.88% sensitivity and around 81% specificity in cross-validation and 80%/75% in testing.

Stable Graves' hyperthyroidism was defined as the absence of progression to ophthalmopathy over 18 months of follow-up. The hyperthyroidism patients were between 18 and 65 years old and newly diagnosed, with a disease duration of less than 2 months. Exclusion was applied to patients with uncontrolled infections, other autoimmune diseases, pregnancy or lactation. Diagnoses were established on the basis of clinical symptoms, serum thyroxine and TRAb, thyroid ultrasound, and orbital computed tomography. Ficoll-Paque density gradient centrifugation was used to isolate PBMCs from about 9 ml of fresh peripheral blood. Trizol reagent was used to extract total RNA, and RNA quality was then checked on an Agilent 2100 Bioanalyzer. TCR beta CDR3 regions were amplified from RNA transcripts. The TCR CDR3 was subjected to a first round of RT-PCR using the HTBI primer set and the Qiagen OneStep RT-PCR kit. Libraries were constructed in a second round of multiplex PCR, after which size selection and purification were carried out. Libraries were sequenced paired-end with 100 bp reads on an Illumina HiSeq2000. Per the source publication's procedure: SOAPnuke was used to process the raw data, removing reads that contained adapters or uncalled bases, had a mean Phred below 15, or lacked an exact match to the constant primer or identifier. High-quality paired reads were merged using COPE v1.2.5, and each unique nucleotide sequence was defined as a clonotype. MiTCR v1.1 was used to align clonotypes to the IMGT TRBV, TRBD and TRBJ reference segments. Only V-J combinations with frequency above 0.0001, covering 99.2% of repertoires, were analysed. The TCS score was defined as the ratio of F50 (clonal expansion) to E x V (chaos), calculated using BLOSUM62-based TCRdist between CDR3 peptides within each V-J. Welch's t-statistics and random forest reduced approximately 520 V-J features to fewer than 15, which were used in a naive Bayes classifier (R e1071). TCRdb itself trimmed the public reads at Q25 with fastp, ran MiXCR and retained productive beta chains. Rows are combined by CDR3 protein, so each entry shows the most common genes and DNA. These V and J calls are TCRdb output, not the study's own analysis. A total of over 450,000 distinct CDR3 sequences appear in this sample, over 13% of them only once. Jointly, the top ten make up around 17% of the sample.

For CDR1 and CDR2, the germline V gene (reference sequence) lists MNHEY and SMNVEV. Deletion took 2 bases off V and 1 base off J, with a span of 5 bases between the germline ends. From the cysteine through the phenylalanine, the CDR3 covers 13 amino acids. Only the CDR3 region is kept as DNA, spanning 39 bases read in frame from base 1. This receptor was taken from a woman between 18 and 30 years old with Graves' hyperthyroidism. The rearranged segments are TRBV27 and TRBJ2-5, with the D gene uncertain. Sequencing input: blood. The DNA is as follows: TGTGCCAGCAGTTTACTGGCCCAAGAGACCCAGTACTTC. Its translation reads: CASSLLAQETQYF.